This TCR beta chain was sequenced in a study of blood T cell repertoires in COVID-19. Study in general: In each case, the material was cDNA or gDNA derived from T cells, B-cell-depleted T cells, or PBMCs.

Methods used by the authors: Researchers report that nucleated cell counts were estimated from reference gene primer amplification. Profiled with immunoSEQ multiplex PCR; TCRdb holds only in-frame clones, not every one. Clonal size and the V and J genes are those of that table, whereas D and trimming came from the DNA. The data hold fewer than 400,000 clones, with 85% to 90% observed a single time. The CDR3 sequence is 16 residues long. Germline CDR1 reads SGDLS; CDR2 reads YYNGEE. V shed 4 bases, J shed 8 bases, and the junction held 15 bases outside the gene matches. Participants' reported clinical history set cohort assignment.

The source is a woman aged 45 to 65 who had recovered from COVID-19. The sequencing input was PBMCs or T cells enriched from blood (not recorded which). V and J are TRBV9 and TRBJ1-2; 9 nucleotides agree with TRBD1. The CDR3 nucleotides read TGTGCCAGCAGCCCCGGGGCCGGGACAGGGTTGGTGGGCTACACCTTC. Its translation: CASSPGAGTGLVGYTF.